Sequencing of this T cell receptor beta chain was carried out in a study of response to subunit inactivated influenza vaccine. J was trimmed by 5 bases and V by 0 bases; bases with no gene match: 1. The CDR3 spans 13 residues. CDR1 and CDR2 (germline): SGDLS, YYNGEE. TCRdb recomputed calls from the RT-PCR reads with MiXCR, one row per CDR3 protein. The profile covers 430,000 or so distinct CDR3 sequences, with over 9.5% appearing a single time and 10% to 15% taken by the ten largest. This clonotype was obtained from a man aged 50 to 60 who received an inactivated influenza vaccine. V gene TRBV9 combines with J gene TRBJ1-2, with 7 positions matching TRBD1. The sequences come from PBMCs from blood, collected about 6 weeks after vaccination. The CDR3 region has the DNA TGTGCCAGCAGCGTAGAGACAGGGTATGGCTACACCTTC. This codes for CASSVETGYGYTF.